This is a list of T cell receptor beta chains from one sample in a study of blood T cell repertoires in COVID-19. This table comes from immunoSEQ multiplex PCR, and its TCRdb copy is limited to in-frame clones, with some not included. This sample carries roughly 70,000 clones, roughly 87% of them seen once, and the ten largest clones take about 5%. The specimen was peripheral blood. These receptors were obtained from a woman between 50 and 59 years old with active COVID-19. The CDR3 runs from the conserved cysteine through the conserved F or W. D genes are given only for firm matches. Size values are once, few and many counts, or a class for expanded clones, and some rows have none.

size: NA; V: TRBV13; D: NA; J: TRBJ2-2; CDR3: CASSFRGDTGELFF; DNA: TGTGCCAGCAGCTTCAGAGGAGACACCGGGGAGCTGTTTTTT
size: NA; V: TRBV2; D: TRBD2; J: TRBJ2-7; CDR3: CASSETSGGQQEQYF; DNA: TGTGCCAGCAGTGAGACTAGCGGGGGCCAACAGGAGCAGTACTTC
size: NA; V: TRBV23-1; D: NA; J: TRBJ1-1; CDR3: CASSPPGGGHNTEAFF; DNA: TGCGCCAGCAGCCCCCCAGGTGGGGGACACAACACTGAAGCTTTCTTT
size: NA; V: TRBV19; D: TRBD2; J: TRBJ2-5; CDR3: CASRLAGEKTQYF; DNA: TGTGCCAGTAGACTAGCGGGGGAAAAGACCCAGTACTTC
size: NA; V: TRBV7-6; D: NA; J: TRBJ1-2; CDR3: CASSPGGAYTF; DNA: TGTGCCAGCAGCCCCGGGGGAGCCTACACCTTC
size: NA; V: TRBV7-9; D: NA; J: TRBJ2-7; CDR3: CASSPGQEQYF; DNA: TGTGCCAGCAGCCCCGGACAGGAGCAGTACTTC
size: once; V: TRBV18; D: TRBD2; J: TRBJ2-7; CDR3: CASSFLAGGSGEQYF; DNA: TGTGCCAGCTCGTTTCTAGCGGGAGGGTCGGGCGAGCAGTACTTC
size: NA; V: TRBV19; D: TRBD1; J: TRBJ2-5; CDR3: CASSMGQGIETQYF; DNA: TGTGCCAGTAGTATGGGACAGGGGATCGAGACCCAGTACTTC
size: NA; V: TRBV24-1; D: NA; J: TRBJ2-1; CDR3: CATIPSRVRMNEQFF; DNA: TGTGCCACCATCCCGAGCCGGGTACGTATGAATGAGCAGTTCTTC
size: NA; V: TRBV5-1; D: TRBD2; J: TRBJ2-1; CDR3: CASSPLTSGINNEQFF; DNA: TGCGCCAGCAGCCCCCTGACTAGCGGGATTAACAATGAGCAGTTCTTC
size: NA; V: TRBV6-5; D: TRBD1; J: TRBJ2-4; CDR3: CASSTRGRGIQYF; DNA: TGTGCCAGCAGTACCAGGGGGCGCGGCATTCAGTACTTC
size: NA; V: TRBV5-8; D: NA; J: TRBJ2-1; CDR3: CASILAGGPVEQFF; DNA: NA
size: NA; V: TRBV7-9; D: TRBD2; J: TRBJ2-7; CDR3: CASSPGGTYEQYF; DNA: TGTGCCAGCAGCCCCGGGGGGACCTACGAGCAGTACTTC
size: NA; V: TRBV28; D: TRBD1; J: TRBJ1-3; CDR3: CASSFATGVGNTIYF; DNA: TGTGCCAGCAGTTTTGCAACAGGGGTTGGAAACACCATATATTTT
size: NA; V: TRBV19; D: NA; J: TRBJ1-5; CDR3: CASRQGVYSNQPQHF; DNA: TGTGCCAGTAGACAGGGAGTGTATAGCAATCAGCCCCAGCATTTT
size: NA; V: TRBV9; D: NA; J: TRBJ1-1; CDR3: CASSPRDNTEAFF; DNA: TGTGCCAGCAGCCCCCGCGATAACACTGAAGCTTTCTTT
size: NA; V: TRBV28; D: NA; J: TRBJ1-5; CDR3: CASSSLLRMSGEPARDQPQHF; DNA: TGTGCCAGCAGCTCTCTTCTACGTATGAGTGGGGAGCCGGCGAGGGATCAGCCCCAGCATTTT
size: NA; V: TRBV10-3; D: TRBD2; J: TRBJ2-3; CDR3: CAISEEGSGSADTQYF; DNA: TGTGCCATCAGTGAAGAGGGTAGCGGGAGCGCAGATACGCAGTATTTT
size: NA; V: TRBV7-3; D: NA; J: TRBJ2-3; CDR3: CASSSSPDTQYF; DNA: TGTGCCAGCAGCTCTAGCCCGGATACGCAGTATTTT
size: NA; V: TRBV27; D: TRBD1; J: TRBJ1-6; CDR3: CASRPGQTTLNSPLHF; DNA: TGTGCCAGCAGACCGGGACAGACGACACTTAATTCACCCCTCCACTTT
size: once; V: TRBV28; D: TRBD1; J: TRBJ2-7; CDR3: CASSLTGQGNHEQYF; DNA: TGTGCCAGCAGTTTAACAGGACAGGGTAACCACGAGCAGTACTTC
size: few; V: TRBV7-3; D: NA; J: TRBJ2-7; CDR3: CASSLTSQAYEQYF; DNA: TGTGCCAGCAGCTTAACGTCACAGGCCTACGAGCAGTACTTC
size: once; V: TRBV5-1; D: TRBD1; J: TRBJ1-4; CDR3: CASSLTGAVANEKLFF; DNA: TGCGCCAGCAGCTTGACAGGGGCTGTAGCTAATGAAAAACTGTTTTTT
size: NA; V: TRBV7-9; D: NA; J: TRBJ1-1; CDR3: CASSQGFQRNTEAFF; DNA: TGTGCCAGCAGCCAGGGGTTTCAGCGGAACACTGAAGCTTTCTTT
size: few; V: TRBV30; D: TRBD1; J: TRBJ2-7; CDR3: CAWSVIPGQGGDEQYF; DNA: TGTGCCTGGAGTGTAATCCCGGGACAGGGGGGCGACGAGCAGTACTTC
size: NA; V: TRBV24-1; D: TRBD2; J: TRBJ2-5; CDR3: CATSDQTSGSVETQYF; DNA: TGTGCCACCAGTGACCAGACTAGCGGGAGCGTGGAGACCCAGTACTTC
size: NA; V: TRBV5-8; D: TRBD2; J: TRBJ2-5; CDR3: CASSSGTSRQETQYF; DNA: TGTGCCAGCAGCTCCGGGACTAGTCGACAAGAGACCCAGTACTTC
size: NA; V: TRBV28; D: NA; J: TRBJ2-7; CDR3: CASSVERLAHEQYF; DNA: TGTGCCAGCAGTGTGGAGAGGCTAGCACACGAGCAGTACTTC
size: NA; V: TRBV9; D: NA; J: TRBJ2-2; CDR3: CASSALFAGELFF; DNA: TGTGCCAGCAGCGCCCTCTTTGCGGGGGAGCTGTTTTTT
size: NA; V: TRBV25-1; D: TRBD2; J: TRBJ2-4; CDR3: CASSAGREGRNIQYF; DNA: TGTGCCAGCAGTGCGGGTCGGGAGGGCCGGAACATTCAGTACTTC
size: NA; V: TRBV3-1/TRBV3-2; D: NA; J: TRBJ2-7; CDR3: CASSQVASSKFEQYF; DNA: TGTGCCAGCAGCCAAGTTGCTAGCTCGAAATTTGAGCAGTACTTC
size: NA; V: TRBV5-1; D: TRBD2; J: TRBJ2-1; CDR3: CASSSPGLAGLNEQFF; DNA: TGCGCCAGCAGCTCGCCGGGACTAGCGGGTCTCAATGAGCAGTTCTTC
size: NA; V: TRBV2; D: NA; J: TRBJ2-7; CDR3: CASRTTPYEQYF; DNA: TGTGCCAGCAGGACAACTCCCTACGAGCAGTACTTC
size: NA; V: TRBV27; D: NA; J: TRBJ2-7; CDR3: CASAGLSSYEQYF; DNA: TGTGCCAGCGCAGGACTAAGCTCCTACGAGCAGTACTTC
size: NA; V: TRBV6-1; D: NA; J: TRBJ1-6; CDR3: CASSEAQTYTGMWVNSPLHF; DNA: TGTGCCAGCAGTGAAGCCCAGACGTACACAGGAATGTGGGTCAATTCACCCCTCCACTTT
size: once; V: TRBV3-1/TRBV3-2; D: TRBD2; J: TRBJ2-5; CDR3: CASSQDLAGVQYF; DNA: TGTGCCAGCAGCCAAGACCTAGCGGGAGTTCAGTACTTC
size: NA; V: TRBV7-2; D: TRBD2; J: TRBJ2-1; CDR3: CASSRGTSGRRLGNEQFF; DNA: TGTGCCAGCAGCCGTGGGACTAGCGGGCGTAGGCTGGGCAATGAGCAGTTCTTC